This T cell receptor (beta chain) was sequenced during a study of tumor-infiltrating lymphocytes in primary liver carcinoma. Study as a whole: These patients were men and women whose ages were 30 to 69 years.

Total RNA amounting to 500 ng was the source from which TCR beta cDNA was made with a constant-region primer. What produced the TCR beta libraries was three nested multiplex PCR rounds using slightly modified ARM-PCR. TRBV1-TRBV30 forward primers paired with a C-beta reverse primer were used in the first two PCR rounds, which ran about 11 cycles each. TCRdb processed the multiplex PCR reads anew with MiXCR; each CDR3 protein has one entry. This sample yields hundreds of thousands of distinct CDR3 sequences, of which approximately 60% are seen a single time; more than 8.5% belongs to the top ten. Both blood RNA, taken from unsorted whole blood, and germline DNA were extracted. At sampling, these chronic HBV carriers had received no treatment. Prior to the surgical procedure, roughly 4 milliliters of peripheral blood were collected. The CDR3 spans 13 residues. V dropped 6 bases and J dropped 1 base, with 10 bases sitting between them. Germline V gene sequence: CDR1 LGHNT, CDR2 FRNRAP.

The table lists this clonotype with many counts. The clonotype originates from a middle-aged man with primary liver carcinoma and hepatitis B virus infection. The V gene is TRBV12-5, the J gene TRBJ2-7; a possible D gene is TRBD1 (5 bases). The source material was peripheral blood. CDR3 DNA sequence: TGTGCTAGTGGCCTCGCAGGGTCCTACGAGCAGTACTTC. Protein: CASGLAGSYEQYF.